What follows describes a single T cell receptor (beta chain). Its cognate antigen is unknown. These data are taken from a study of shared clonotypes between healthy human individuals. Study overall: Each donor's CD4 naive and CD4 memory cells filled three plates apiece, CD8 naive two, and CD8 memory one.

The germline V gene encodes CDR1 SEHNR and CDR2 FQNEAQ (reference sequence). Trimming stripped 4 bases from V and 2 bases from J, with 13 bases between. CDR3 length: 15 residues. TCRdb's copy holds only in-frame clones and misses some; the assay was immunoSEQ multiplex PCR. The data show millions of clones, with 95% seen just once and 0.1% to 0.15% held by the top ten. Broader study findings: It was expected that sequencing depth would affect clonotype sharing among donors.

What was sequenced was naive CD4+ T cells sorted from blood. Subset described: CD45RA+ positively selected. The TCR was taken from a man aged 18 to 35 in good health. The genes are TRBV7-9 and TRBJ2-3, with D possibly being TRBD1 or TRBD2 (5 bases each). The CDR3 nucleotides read TGTGCCAGCAGCTCGCACCGGGACCACACAGATACGCAGTATTTT. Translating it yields CASSSHRDHTDTQYF.